These 13 T cell receptor beta chains were sequenced from one sample in a study of OX40 agonist ivuxolimab in advanced cancers. Preparation of the library involved the immunoSEQ multiplex PCR assay. TCRdb obtained this table from immuneACCESS and retained in-frame rearrangements with V and J assigned. These tables miss some clones; where compared with another copy, unresolved V genes account for less than half of the shortfall, and the remainder is unexplained. The sample profile shows about 80,000 clones; more than 90% of them were found once. 4.5% to 5% of the sample belongs to the ten largest clones. Sequenced material: CD4+ or CD8+ T cells sorted from blood, taken in a trial of the OX40 agonist ivuxolimab. The receptors shown here come from an adult with an advanced solid tumor such as melanoma, head and neck, liver or kidney cancer.

V is TRBV9 and J is TRBJ2-3; 11 nucleotides align to TRBD1. Trimming took 0 bases from V and 2 from J; bases not matched to a gene: 8. Germline CDR1 and CDR2: SGDLS and YYNGEE. CDR3 length equals 18 residues. This CDR3 is CASSVVAGTGGATDTQYF. The CDR3 DNA follows: TGTGCCAGCAGCGTAGTTGCGGGGACAGGGGGAGCCACAGATACGCAGTATTTT.

The chain uses TRBV29-1 and TRBJ2-7; 9 bases agree with TRBD1. The germline gives CDR1 SQVTM, CDR2 ANQGSEA. The CDR3 has 13 amino acids. With 8 bases clipped from V and 4 bases from J, the junction kept 9 bases outside the gene matches. The CDR3 DNA is TGCAGCATCTTACAGGGGGCTAGGTACGAGCAGTACTTC. It translates to CSILQGARYEQYF.

The V call is TRBV5-6, the J call TRBJ2-5; D is ambiguous. Trimming took 3 bases from V and 5 from J, leaving 5 bases between them. The CDR3 totals 11 residues. The germline gives CDR1 SGHDT, CDR2 YYEEEE. The CDR3 DNA is TGTGCCAGCAGCTCTGCGGAGACCCAGTACTTC. Protein product: CASSSAETQYF. Looking up the rest from reference TRBV5-6 and TRBJ2-5 gives the full variable domain: DAGVTQSPTHLIKTRGQQVTLRCSPKSGHDTVSWYQQALGQGPQFIFQYYEEEERQRGNFPDRFSGHQFPNYSSELNVNALLLGDSALYLCASSSAETQYFGPGTRLLVL.

The chain has TRBV18 and TRBJ1-1, with D tentatively TRBD1 (5 bases). From germline, CDR1 is KGHSH and CDR2 LQKENI. Between the trimmed V and J ends, which lost 3 bases and 3 bases, there was a span of 17 bases. The CDR3 consists of 16 residues. The CDR3 here is CASSPTAGAWDTEAFF. The DNA for the CDR3 is TGTGCCAGCTCACCGACAGCCGGGGCCTGGGACACTGAAGCTTTCTTT.

The chain has TRBV19 and TRBJ2-4; 9 positions match TRBD2. V was clipped by 7 bases and J by 6 bases; unmatched bases: 7. CDR1 and CDR2 (germline): LNHDA, SQIVND (reference sequence). CDR3 length: 14 residues. The chain's CDR3 is CASTEAGGPNIQYF. For the CDR3, the DNA is TGTGCCAGTACGGAAGCGGGAGGACCAAACATTCAGTACTTC.

The V and J genes are TRBV5-1 and TRBJ1-1, with TRBD1 as a possible D gene (5 bases). The CDR3 loop spans 14 amino acids. Germline V gives CDR1 SGHRS, CDR2 YFSETQ. Trimming pared 0 bases from V and 1 base from J, leaving 7 bases between. The CDR3 here is CASSLAQGNTEAFF. The CDR3 DNA is TGCGCCAGCAGCTTGGCCCAGGGGAACACTGAAGCTTTCTTT.

Notes on this clone: Other DNA sequences in this specimen translate into the identical CDR3. V usage is TRBV28 and J usage is TRBJ2-7; weak D call: TRBD1 (6 bases). V lost 10 bases, J lost 2 bases, and 18 bases lay in between. Germline V gene lookup returns CDR1 MDHEN and CDR2 SYDVKM. This CDR3 has 14 amino acids. The CDR3 bases are TGTGCCACTAAAGGGGGAACTAACACCTACGAGCAGTACTTC. Translation: CATKGGTNTYEQYF. Full variable domain (missing parts from reference TRBV28 and TRBJ2-7): DVKVTQSSRYLVKRTGEKVFLECVQDMDHENMFWYRQDPGLGLRLIYFSYDVKMKEKGDIPEGYSVSREKKERFSLILESASTNQTSMYLCATKGGTNTYEQYFGPGTRLTVT.

This clone appeared a few times. V gene TRBV7-9 combines with J gene TRBJ2-3; D perhaps matches TRBD1 (5 bases). V lost 1 base and J 2 bases, leaving 13 bases between the germline ends. Germline CDR1 reads SEHNR; CDR2 reads FQNEAQ (reference sequence). The CDR3 sequence is 16 residues long. Written as DNA, the CDR3 is TGTGCCAGCAGCTTAGGGCTAGGGGTCTACACAGATACGCAGTATTTT. The encoded protein is CASSLGLGVYTDTQYF.

This chain connects TRBV19 to TRBJ2-6; 8 bases agree with TRBD1. The germline gives CDR1 LNHDA, CDR2 SQIVND (reference sequence). V lost 9 bases, J lost 2 bases, and 9 bases stayed unmatched. The CDR3 loop spans 16 amino acids. CDR3 nucleotide sequence: TGTGCCAGCCGGGACAGGCACGTTGCTGGGGCCAACGTCCTGACTTTC. Translated, it gives CASRDRHVAGANVLTF.

The chain combines TRBV10-1 with TRBJ2-1; tentative D call: TRBD2 (5 bases). In germline, CDR1 is WNHNN, CDR2 SYGVQD (reference sequence). V lost 5 bases, J lost 7 bases, and 12 bases lay in between. The CDR3 runs to 13 residues. The CDR3 DNA reads TGCGCCAGCAGTTGGGCGGGTGCGAATGAGCAGTTCTTC. Translated, it gives CASSWAGANEQFF.

The chain combines TRBV11-3 with TRBJ2-7, with D possibly TRBD2 on 5 matching bases. V was shortened by 0 bases and J by 3 bases, with 9 bases between the two germline ends. Germline V gene data show CDR1 as SGHNT and CDR2 as YENEEA. CDR3 length: 14 residues. The CDR3: CASSLDTEGYEQYF. The CDR3 nucleotides are TGTGCCAGCAGCTTAGATACAGAGGGCTACGAGCAGTACTTC.

This chain links TRBV6-1 with TRBJ2-7; TRBD2 is a possible D gene (5 bases). Trimming took off 2 bases at V and 2 bases at J, with 10 bases between the two ends. Germline-derived CDR1 and CDR2 are MNHNS and SASEGT. There are 14 residues in the CDR3. The CDR3 bases are TGTGCCAGCAGTGAACCGGGATTGACCTACGAGCAGTACTTC. Its translation: CASSEPGLTYEQYF.

This chain connects TRBV7-6 to TRBJ2-7, with TRBD2 identical over 8 bases. This CDR3 spans 15 amino acids. V trimming: 6 bases; J trimming: 4 bases; junction bases outside the gene matches: 11. Germline loops: CDR1 SGHVS, CDR2 FNYEAQ. CDR3 residues: CASRRLAGGGYEQYF. In nucleotides, the CDR3 is TGTGCCAGCAGACGCCTAGCGGGTGGGGGTTACGAGCAGTACTTC.